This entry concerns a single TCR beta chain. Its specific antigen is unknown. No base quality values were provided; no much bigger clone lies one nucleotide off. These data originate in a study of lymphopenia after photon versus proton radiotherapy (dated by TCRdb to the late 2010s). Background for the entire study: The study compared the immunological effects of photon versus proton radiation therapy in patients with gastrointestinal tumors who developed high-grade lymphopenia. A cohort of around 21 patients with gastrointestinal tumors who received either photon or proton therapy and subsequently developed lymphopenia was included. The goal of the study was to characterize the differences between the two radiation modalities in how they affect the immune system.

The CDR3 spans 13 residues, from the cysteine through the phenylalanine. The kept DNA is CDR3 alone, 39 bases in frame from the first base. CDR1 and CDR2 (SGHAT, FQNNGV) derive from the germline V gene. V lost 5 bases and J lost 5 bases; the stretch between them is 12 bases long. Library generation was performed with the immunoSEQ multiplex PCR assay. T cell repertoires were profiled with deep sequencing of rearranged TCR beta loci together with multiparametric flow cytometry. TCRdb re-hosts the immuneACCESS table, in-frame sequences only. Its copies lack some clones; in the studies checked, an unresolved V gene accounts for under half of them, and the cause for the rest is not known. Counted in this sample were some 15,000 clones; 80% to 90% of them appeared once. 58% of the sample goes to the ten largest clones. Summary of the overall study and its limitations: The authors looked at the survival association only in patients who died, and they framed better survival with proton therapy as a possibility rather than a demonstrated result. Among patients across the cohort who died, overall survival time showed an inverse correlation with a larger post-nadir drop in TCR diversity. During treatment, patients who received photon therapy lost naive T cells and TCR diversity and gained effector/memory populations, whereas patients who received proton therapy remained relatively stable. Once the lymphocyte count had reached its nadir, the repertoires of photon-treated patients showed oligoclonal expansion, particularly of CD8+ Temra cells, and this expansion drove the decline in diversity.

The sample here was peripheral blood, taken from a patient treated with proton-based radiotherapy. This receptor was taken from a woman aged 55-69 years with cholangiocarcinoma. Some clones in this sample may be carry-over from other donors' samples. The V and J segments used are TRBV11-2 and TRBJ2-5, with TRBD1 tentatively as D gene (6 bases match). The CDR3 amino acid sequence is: CASSQGQQETQYF. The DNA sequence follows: TGTGCCAGCAGCCAGGGACAACAGGAGACCCAGTACTTC.